The present TCR beta chain was sequenced within a study of memory CD4+ T cells and cytomegalovirus serostatus. Overall study findings and caveats: The CMV-associated TCR signature appears largely within the CD4+ memory repertoire.

Single viable CD3+CD4+CD8-CD45RO+ cells were sorted as the memory CD4+ T cells. Note on this clone: Its antigen is unknown.

Profiled with immunoSEQ multiplex PCR; TCRdb holds only in-frame clones, not every one. This sample carries fewer than 35,000 clones, approximately 72% of them seen once, and the ten largest clones take around 0.67%. The sequenced sample consisted of memory CD4+ T cells from blood. This TCR derives from an adult in good health and CMV-seronegative.

DNA for the CDR3: TGTGCCAGCAGCGTAGAGGGGGCCCGGTACAATGAGCAGTTCTTC. Protein product: CASSVEGARYNEQFF. The chain employs TRBV9 and TRBJ2-1, with 7 bases aligning to TRBD1. This CDR3 has 15 amino acids. Per germline, CDR1 SGDLS and CDR2 YYNGEE. The junction had 4 bases not matched to a gene; V was cut back by 0 bases and J by 4 bases.